These T cell receptor beta chains were read from a single sample in a study of cytomegalovirus exposure and HLA in healthy donors. The assay was immunoSEQ multiplex PCR, and TCRdb's table has in-frame clones only and misses some. The table shows roughly 110,000 clones, with about four fifths occurring only once. The sample comprised PBMCs. The receptors here all came from a woman between 18 and 29 years old in good health and CMV-seropositive. Both conserved end residues are part of each CDR3. A D gene is named only where the DNA matches it firmly. Only some rows state a clone size, as once, few, many or a class for expanded clones.

v_call	d_call	j_call	clone_size	cdr3_aa	cdr3_nt
TRBV6-6	NA	TRBJ2-3	few	CASSLVGTDTQYF	TGTGCCAGCAGTTTGGTAGGCACAGATACGCAGTATTTT
TRBV7-6	NA	TRBJ2-7	few	CASRNRVGGSYEQYF	TGTGCCAGCAGAAACAGGGTTGGGGGCTCCTACGAGCAGTACTTC
TRBV7-6	NA	TRBJ2-7	NA	CASSSVGAEQYF	TGTGCCAGCAGCAGTGTAGGGGCCGAGCAGTACTTC
TRBV9	NA	TRBJ1-2	NA	CASSPLLRRRGGGIYGYTF	TGTGCCAGCAGCCCCCTACTCCGACGTAGAGGGGGGGGGATCTATGGCTACACCTTC
TRBV27	NA	TRBJ1-2	NA	CASRDTGYGYTF	TGTGCCAGCCGGGACACCGGCTATGGCTACACCTTC
TRBV30	NA	TRBJ2-7	NA	CAWSVLSGPYEQYF	TGTGCCTGGAGTGTATTAAGCGGTCCCTACGAGCAGTACTTC
TRBV9	NA	TRBJ1-5	NA	CASSASGISNQPQHF	TGTGCCAGCAGCGCCTCAGGGATTAGCAATCAGCCCCAGCATTTT
TRBV5-4	TRBD2	TRBJ2-7	once	CASSAGGSEAFEQYF	TGTGCCAGCAGTGCGGGGGGGAGCGAGGCCTTTGAGCAGTACTTC
TRBV7-2	TRBD2	TRBJ2-3	NA	CASSTTSGSTDTQYF	TGTGCCAGCAGCACCACTAGCGGTAGCACAGATACGCAGTATTTT
TRBV9	NA	TRBJ2-1	NA	CASSFILGGNEQFF	TGTGCCAGCAGCTTCATTTTGGGGGGCAATGAGCAGTTCTTC
TRBV5-4	NA	TRBJ1-1	NA	CASSLVTRTTSEAFF	TGTGCCAGCAGCTTGGTGACGCGGACTACCTCTGAAGCTTTCTTT
TRBV19	TRBD2	TRBJ2-3	once	CASSRTSGRAWDTQYF	TGTGCCAGTAGTAGGACTAGCGGGAGGGCCTGGGATACGCAGTATTTT
TRBV10-1	NA	TRBJ2-3	NA	CASSESGGVTQYF	TGCGCCAGCAGTGAGTCTGGCGGGGTTACGCAGTATTTT
TRBV10-3	NA	TRBJ2-1	few	CATNGERVGNEQFF	TGTGCCACCAATGGAGAGCGGGTGGGGAATGAGCAGTTCTTC
TRBV28	TRBD1	TRBJ2-7	NA	CASVTGTGGPYEQYF	TGTGCCAGCGTAACCGGGACAGGGGGCCCCTACGAGCAGTACTTC
TRBV27	NA	TRBJ1-2	NA	CASSSGWQDYGYTF	TGTGCCAGCAGTAGCGGGTGGCAGGACTATGGCTACACCTTC
TRBV11-2	TRBD2	TRBJ2-1	NA	CASSLEALAGVQFF	TGTGCCAGCAGCTTAGAAGCCCTAGCGGGAGTCCAGTTCTTC
TRBV12-5	NA	TRBJ2-7	NA	CASGFGHFNEQYF	TGTGCTAGTGGTTTCGGACACTTCAACGAGCAGTACTTC
TRBV25-1	NA	TRBJ1-2	NA	CASSRGSYGYTF	TGTGCCAGCAGTCGGGGGTCCTATGGCTACACCTTC
TRBV13	NA	TRBJ2-3	NA	CASSFGEIGVDTQYF	TGTGCCAGCAGCTTTGGGGAGATCGGGGTAGATACGCAGTATTTT
TRBV19	NA	TRBJ1-1	NA	CASSRTRTEAFF	TGTGCCAGTAGTCGCACTCGGACTGAAGCTTTCTTT
TRBV27	TRBD2	TRBJ2-1	NA	CASSFSTSGENEQFF	TGTGCCAGCAGTTTCTCGACTAGCGGGGAGAATGAGCAGTTCTTC
TRBV6-5	NA	TRBJ2-1	NA	CASSYWRERDNEQFF	TGTGCCAGCAGTTACTGGAGGGAGCGGGACAATGAGCAGTTCTTC
TRBV10-3	NA	TRBJ1-5	NA	CAISERVRDRNQPQHF	TGTGCCATCAGTGAGAGGGTACGAGACAGGAATCAGCCCCAGCATTTT
TRBV14	TRBD1	TRBJ1-2	NA	CASSQAGQKSYGYTF	TGTGCCAGCAGCCAAGCGGGACAGAAAAGCTATGGCTACACCTTC